This T cell receptor beta chain was profiled in a study of graft-versus-host responses after intestinal transplantation. About this clone: Antigen unknown.

This CDR3 is 14 amino acids long. The germline V and J ends were trimmed by 2 bases and 8 bases, with 12 bases remaining between them. The germline CDR1 and CDR2 sequences are LNHNV and YYDKDF (reference sequence). TCRdb's table, derived via immunoSEQ multiplex PCR, lists solely in-frame clones and lacks some. Of some 100,000 clones in the sample, 80% to 95% are singletons; the top ten hold about 0.072%. The chain has TRBV15 and TRBJ1-4; D perhaps matches TRBD1 (5 bases). The TCR sequence derives from a human donor who was the organ donor for an intestinal transplant. The specimen comprised unstimulated CD8+ T cells sorted from spleen or lymph node cells, sampled before transplant. The CDR3 nucleotides are TGTGCCACCAGCAGACGGGGGACGGGAGAAAAACTGTTTTTT. Encoded protein: CATSRRGTGEKLFF.